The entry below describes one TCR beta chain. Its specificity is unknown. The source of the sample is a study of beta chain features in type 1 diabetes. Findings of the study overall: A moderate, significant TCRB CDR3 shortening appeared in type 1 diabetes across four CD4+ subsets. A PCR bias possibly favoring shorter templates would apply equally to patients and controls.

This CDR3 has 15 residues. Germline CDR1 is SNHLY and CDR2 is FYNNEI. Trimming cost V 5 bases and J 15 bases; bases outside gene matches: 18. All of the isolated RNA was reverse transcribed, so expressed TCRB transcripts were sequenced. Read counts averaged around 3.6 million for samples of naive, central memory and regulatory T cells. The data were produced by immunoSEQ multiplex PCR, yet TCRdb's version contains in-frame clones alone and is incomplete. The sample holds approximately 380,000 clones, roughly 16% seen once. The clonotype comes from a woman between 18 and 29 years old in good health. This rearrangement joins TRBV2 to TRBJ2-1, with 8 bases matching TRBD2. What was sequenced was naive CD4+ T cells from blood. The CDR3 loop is CASSSVAGPEKTWFF. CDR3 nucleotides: TGTGCCAGCAGTTCAGTAGCGGGGCCCGAAAAAACATGGTTCTTC.